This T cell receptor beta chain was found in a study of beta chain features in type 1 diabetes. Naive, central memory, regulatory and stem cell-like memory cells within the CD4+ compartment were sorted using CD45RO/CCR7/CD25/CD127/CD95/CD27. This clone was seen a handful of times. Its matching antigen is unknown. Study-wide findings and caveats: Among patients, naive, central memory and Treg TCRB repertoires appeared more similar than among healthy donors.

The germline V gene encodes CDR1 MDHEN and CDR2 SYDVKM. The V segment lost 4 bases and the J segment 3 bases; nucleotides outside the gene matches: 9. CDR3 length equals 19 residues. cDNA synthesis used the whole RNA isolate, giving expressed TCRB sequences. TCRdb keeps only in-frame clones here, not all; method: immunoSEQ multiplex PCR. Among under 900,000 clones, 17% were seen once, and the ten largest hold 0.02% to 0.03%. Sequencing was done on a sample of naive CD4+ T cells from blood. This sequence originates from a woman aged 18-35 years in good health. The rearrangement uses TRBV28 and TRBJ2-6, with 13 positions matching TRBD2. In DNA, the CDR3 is TGTGCCAGCAGTTCCTTTACTAGCGGGAGGGCCTTTGGGGCCAACGTCCTGACTTTC. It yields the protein CASSSFTSGRAFGANVLTF.